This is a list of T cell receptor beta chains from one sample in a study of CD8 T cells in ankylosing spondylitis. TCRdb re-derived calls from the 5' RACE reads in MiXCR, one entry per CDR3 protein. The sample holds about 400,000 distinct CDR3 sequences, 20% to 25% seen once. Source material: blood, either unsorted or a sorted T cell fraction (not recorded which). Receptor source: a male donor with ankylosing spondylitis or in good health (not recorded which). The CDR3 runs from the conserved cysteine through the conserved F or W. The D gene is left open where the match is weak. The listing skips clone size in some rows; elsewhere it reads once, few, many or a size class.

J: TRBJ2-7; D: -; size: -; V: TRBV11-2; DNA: TGTGCCAGCAGCTCCTCTATACAGGGCCACGAGCAGTACTTC; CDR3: CASSSSIQGHEQYF
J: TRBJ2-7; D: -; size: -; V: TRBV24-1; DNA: TGTGCCACCAGTGGGAGAGACGGGGGCTACGAGCAGTACTTC; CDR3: CATSGRDGGYEQYF
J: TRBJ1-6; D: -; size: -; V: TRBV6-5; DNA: TGTGCCAGCAGTTACTCCGGGTCCAATAATTCACCCCTCCACTTT; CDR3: CASSYSGSNNSPLHF
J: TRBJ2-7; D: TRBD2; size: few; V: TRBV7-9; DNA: TGTGCCAGCAGCAGCACCGGGACTAGCGGCTACGAGCAGTACTTC; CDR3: CASSSTGTSGYEQYF
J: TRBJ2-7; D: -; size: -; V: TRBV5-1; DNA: TGCGCTAGCAGCTTGAGTCCAGACGGCGGCGAGGAGCAGTACTTC; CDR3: CASSLSPDGGEEQYF
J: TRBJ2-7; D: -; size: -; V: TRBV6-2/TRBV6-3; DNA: TGTGCCAGCAGTTACGGTATAGAAGACTACGAGCAGTACTTC; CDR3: CASSYGIEDYEQYF
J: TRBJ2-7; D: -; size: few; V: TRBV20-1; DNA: TGCAGTAAAACAGGGCTAGCCCCCCCCCACGAGCAGTACTTC; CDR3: CSKTGLAPPHEQYF
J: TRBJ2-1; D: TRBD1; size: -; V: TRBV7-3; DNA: TGTGCCAGCAGCTTATTTGGGACAGAAACCTACAATGAGCAGTTCTTC; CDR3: CASSLFGTETYNEQFF
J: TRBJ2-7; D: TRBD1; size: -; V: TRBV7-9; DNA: TGTGCCAGCAGCCCGCGGGACAGGAAGGACGAGCAGTACTTC; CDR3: CASSPRDRKDEQYF
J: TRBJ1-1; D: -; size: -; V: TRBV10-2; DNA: TGCGCCAGCAGTGAGTCTTATGGGATGAACACTGAAGCTTTCTTT; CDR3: CASSESYGMNTEAFF
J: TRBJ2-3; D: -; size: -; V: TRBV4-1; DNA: TGCGCCAGCAGCCATCAACAGGGTGACCAAAATACGCAGTATTTT; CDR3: CASSHQQGDQNTQYF
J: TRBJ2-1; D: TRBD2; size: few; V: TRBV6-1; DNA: TGTGCCAGCAGCCGCGGGGGGGCAAATCTGAATGAGCAGTTCTTC; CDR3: CASSRGGANLNEQFF
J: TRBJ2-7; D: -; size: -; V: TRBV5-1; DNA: TGCGCCAGCAGCCCGGGTTATGGGTCCTACGAGCAGTACTTC; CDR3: CASSPGYGSYEQYF
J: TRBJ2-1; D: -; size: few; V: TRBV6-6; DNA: TGTGCCAGCAGTTATCTGGACAATGAGCAGTTCTTC; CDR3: CASSYLDNEQFF
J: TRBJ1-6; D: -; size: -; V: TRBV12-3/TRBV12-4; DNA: TGTGCCAGCAGTTTCAGGGTTTTCTCCTATAATTCACCCCTCCACTTT; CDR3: CASSFRVFSYNSPLHF
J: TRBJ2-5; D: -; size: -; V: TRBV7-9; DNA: TGTGCCAGCACCCCCCGGGGGGCGGAGACCCAGTACTTC; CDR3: CASTPRGAETQYF
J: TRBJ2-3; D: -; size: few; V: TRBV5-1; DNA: TGCGCCAGCAGCTTTATGGGGAGAACAGATACGCAGTATTTT; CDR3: CASSFMGRTDTQYF